This T cell receptor (beta chain) was sequenced in a study of cytomegalovirus exposure and HLA in healthy donors. This CDR3 comprises 15 residues. CDR1 SGHDT and CDR2 YYEEEE come from the germline V gene. V trimming: 4 bases; J trimming: 2 bases; junction bases outside the gene matches: 8. The PCR ran on 60 Vbeta and 13 Jbeta primers. TCRdb's copy holds only in-frame clones and misses some; the assay was immunoSEQ multiplex PCR. The data show around 140,000 clones, about three quarters seen once. The sequenced sample consisted of PBMCs. The receptor comes from a young woman in good health and CMV-seronegative. The chain employs TRBV5-6 and TRBJ1-2; TRBD1 matches 7 bases. CDR3 region: CASSPRAGQNYGYTF. The DNA of the CDR3 is TGTGCCAGCAGCCCGAGGGCGGGACAGAACTATGGCTACACCTTC.